This passage covers 16 T cell receptor beta chains from one sample sequenced in a study of blood T cell repertoires in COVID-19 (dated by TCRdb to 2020 to 2022). Receptors were amplified or captured by the immunoSEQ multiplex PCR assay. TCRdb re-hosts the immuneACCESS table, in-frame sequences only. Its copies lack some clones; in the studies checked, an unresolved V gene accounts for under half of them, and the cause for the rest is not known. The sample records about 170,000 clones, about 87% of which are singletons. The ten largest clones take up under 30% of the sample. The sample consisted of peripheral blood. These receptors were taken from a man in his sixties with acute or convalescent COVID-19.

This chain uses TRBV4-2 with TRBJ1-2; D unclear. The CDR3 contains 14 residues. Trimming removed 0 bases from V and 8 bases from J, with 13 bases in between. Germline V gene sequence: CDR1 LGHNA, CDR2 YNFKEQ. This CDR3 reads CASSQDIPRWGYTF. CDR3 nucleotide sequence: TGTGCCAGCAGCCAAGATATCCCGCGGTGGGGCTACACCTTC.

CDR3 sequence (DNA): TGTGCCAGCAGCCAAGGAACAGGCGATGGCTACACCTTC. Amino acid sequence: CASSQGTGDGYTF. V is TRBV3-1 (or the pseudogene TRBV3-2) and J is TRBJ1-2; TRBD1 might be the D (5 bases). The ends were cut back, 1 base at V and 6 bases at J, with 9 bases in the middle. The CDR3 loop spans 13 amino acids. Germline CDR1 is LGHDT and CDR2 is YNNKEL (reference sequence).

The V and J genes are TRBV6-6 and TRBJ2-7, with 11 bases that match TRBD2. Germline V lookup: CDR1 MNHNY, CDR2 SVGAGI (reference sequence). J gave up 2 bases and V 2 bases, and 5 bases lay outside the gene matches. This CDR3 comprises 16 residues. CDR3 residues: CASSYGTSGGAYEQYF. In DNA, the CDR3 is TGTGCCAGCAGTTACGGGACTAGCGGTGGGGCCTACGAGCAGTACTTC.

The chain uses TRBV4-1 and TRBJ2-1, with D perhaps matching TRBD1 (6 bases). V was pared by 0 bases and J by 2 bases, with 11 bases between. CDR1 MGHRA and CDR2 YSYEKL come from the germline V gene. This CDR3 has 16 residues. CDR3 nucleotides: TGCGCCAGCAGCCAAGATCCAGGGGACCCCTACAATGAGCAGTTCTTC. This gives the protein CASSQDPGDPYNEQFF.

This chain joins TRBV21-1 and TRBJ1-1; the DNA was not used to check the table's D call, TRBD1. TRBV21-1 is given as a pseudogene. The CDR3 is made up of 18 amino acids. The CDR3 is CASSKNTPIHRVNTEAFF. In nucleotides, the CDR3 is TGTGCCAGCAGCAAAAACACGCCCATACACAGGGTGAACACTGAAGCTTTCTTT.

This clone was detected once. This chain joins TRBV7-2 and TRBJ2-1; D gene uncertain. CDR1 and CDR2 from the germline V gene are SGHTA and FQGNSA. Trimming pared 0 bases from V and 9 bases from J, leaving 9 bases between. CDR3 size: 13 residues. CDR3 sequence: CASSLAQVGEQFF. The CDR3 coding sequence is TGTGCCAGCAGCTTAGCCCAGGTCGGTGAGCAGTTCTTC.

This clone was detected many times. This chain uses TRBV6-1 with TRBJ2-7, with a weak D call TRBD2 (6 bases). Between the trimmed V and J ends, which lost 3 bases and 2 bases, there was a span of 11 bases. In germline, CDR1 is MNHNS, CDR2 SASEGT. The CDR3 spans 14 residues. CDR3 in DNA: TGTGCCAGCAGTGAGGAGGGGCCGACCTACGAGCAGTACTTC. Its translation is CASSEEGPTYEQYF.

This clone showed up just a few times. The J gene is TRBJ1-5, the V gene TRBV2, with no clear D. Trimming pared 6 bases from V and 8 bases from J, leaving 17 bases between. The V gene's germline CDR1 is SNHLY and CDR2 FYNNEI. The CDR3 consists of 14 residues. CDR3 sequence: CASSVDGVGEPQHF. The DNA for the CDR3 is TGTGCCAGCAGCGTAGACGGGGTCGGGGAGCCCCAGCATTTT.

The rearrangement links TRBV28 to TRBJ1-2, with TRBD1 matching over 7 bases. The CDR3 loop spans 14 amino acids. CDR1 and CDR2 from the germline V gene are MDHEN and SYDVKM. The V gene end was trimmed by 2 bases and the J gene end by 12 bases; junction bases not matched to a gene: 12. The DNA of the CDR3 is TGTGCCAGCAGTTTAGGAAAACAGGGGCTTAGCGACACCTTC. This encodes CASSLGKQGLSDTF.

Written as DNA, the CDR3 is TGTGCCAGCAGCTTGAGACGACAGCTGAACTATGGCTACACCTTC. It translates to CASSLRRQLNYGYTF. The chain carries TRBV5-5 and TRBJ1-2, with D tentatively TRBD1 (5 bases). This CDR3 spans 15 amino acids. Germline V gene lookup returns CDR1 SGHKS and CDR2 YYEKEE (reference sequence). Trimming pared 1 base from V and 2 bases from J, leaving 12 bases between.

The rearrangement uses TRBV6-5 and TRBJ2-1, with 7 positions matching TRBD1. Per germline, CDR1 MNHEY and CDR2 SVGAGI. With 5 bases clipped from V and 6 bases from J, the junction kept 4 bases outside the gene matches. The CDR3 sequence is 13 residues long. The CDR3 DNA sequence: TGTGCCAGCAGTCCAACAGGGGCCAATGAGCAGTTCTTC. It codes for CASSPTGANEQFF.

The CDR3 coding sequence is TGTGCCAGCAGCCTGGGACAGCTACAAGAGACCCAGTACTTC. Amino acids: CASSLGQLQETQYF. The chain links TRBV11-2 to TRBJ2-5; 7 nucleotides align to TRBD1. Germline V gene data show CDR1 as SGHAT and CDR2 as FQNNGV. V lost 5 bases to trimming and J lost 2 bases; unmatched junction nucleotides: 5. CDR3 length equals 14 residues.

The chain links TRBV29-1 to TRBJ1-1; possible D gene TRBD1, 5 bases. This CDR3 contains 12 residues. V was trimmed by 6 bases and J by 2 bases, leaving 10 bases between them. Germline CDR1 SQVTM, CDR2 ANQGSEA. The CDR3 loop reads CSVRRENTEAFF. CDR3 in DNA: TGCAGCGTCCGCAGGGAAAACACTGAAGCTTTCTTT.

The V call is TRBV2, the J call TRBJ1-2; 7 bases agree with TRBD1. This CDR3 comprises 15 residues. Germline values: CDR1 SNHLY, CDR2 FYNNEI. Trimming took 7 bases from V and 8 from J; bases not matched to a gene: 16. CDR3 region: CASTERQGGSGGYTF. CDR3 DNA sequence: TGTGCCAGCACTGAGCGACAGGGAGGCTCGGGGGGCTACACCTTC.

As to this clone: Relative to the germline gene, one junction end is altered; a read error may explain this. V usage is TRBV15 and J usage is TRBJ2-7; maybe TRBD2 (7 bases). This CDR3 region has 16 residues. Germline-derived CDR1 and CDR2 are LNHNV and YYDKDF (reference sequence). The CDR3 sequence: CATSRAGSGVSYEQYF. The CDR3 coding sequence is TGTGCCACCAGTAGAGCGGGGTCAGGGGTGTCCTACGAGCAGTACTTC.

This rearrangement joins TRBV19 to TRBJ1-5; the D gene is possibly TRBD1 (5 bases). The germline V and J ends were trimmed by 8 bases and 6 bases, with 14 bases remaining between them. Looked up from germline, CDR1 is LNHDA and CDR2 is SQIVND (reference sequence). CDR3 length: 13 amino acids. Here the CDR3 reads CASAGGASQPQHF. In DNA, the CDR3 is TGTGCCAGTGCAGGCGGGGCGAGTCAGCCCCAGCATTTT.